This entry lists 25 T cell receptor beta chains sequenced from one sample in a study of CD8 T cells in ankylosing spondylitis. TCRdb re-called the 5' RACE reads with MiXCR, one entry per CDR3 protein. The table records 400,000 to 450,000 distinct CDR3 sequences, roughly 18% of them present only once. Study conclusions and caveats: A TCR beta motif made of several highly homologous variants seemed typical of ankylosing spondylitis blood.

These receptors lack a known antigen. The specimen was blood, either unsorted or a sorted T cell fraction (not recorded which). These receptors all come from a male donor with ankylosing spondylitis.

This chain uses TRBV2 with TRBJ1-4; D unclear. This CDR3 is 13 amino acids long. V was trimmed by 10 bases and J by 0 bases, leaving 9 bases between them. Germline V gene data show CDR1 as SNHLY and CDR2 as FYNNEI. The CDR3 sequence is CAKGPPTNEKLFF. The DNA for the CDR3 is TGTGCCAAAGGGCCCCCAACTAATGAAAAACTGTTTTTT.

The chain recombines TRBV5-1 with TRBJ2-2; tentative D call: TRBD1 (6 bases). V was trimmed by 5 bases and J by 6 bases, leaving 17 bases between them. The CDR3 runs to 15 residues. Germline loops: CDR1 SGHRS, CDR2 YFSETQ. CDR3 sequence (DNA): TGCGCCAGCAGTTTTTTGCCAGGGGAATCCGGGGAGCTGTTTTTT. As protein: CASSFLPGESGELFF.

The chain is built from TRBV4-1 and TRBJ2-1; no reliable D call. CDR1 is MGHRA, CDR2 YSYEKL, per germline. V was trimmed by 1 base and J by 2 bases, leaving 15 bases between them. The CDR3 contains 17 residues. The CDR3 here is CASSQVPTATPYNEQFF. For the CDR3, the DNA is TGCGCCAGCAGCCAAGTCCCTACAGCTACACCCTACAATGAGCAGTTCTTC.

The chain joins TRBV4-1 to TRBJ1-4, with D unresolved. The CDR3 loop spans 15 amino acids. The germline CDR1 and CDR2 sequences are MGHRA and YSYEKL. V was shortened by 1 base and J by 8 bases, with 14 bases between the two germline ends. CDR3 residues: CASSQGRGMDEKLFF. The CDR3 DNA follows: TGCGCCAGCAGCCAAGGGAGAGGGATGGACGAAAAACTGTTTTTT.

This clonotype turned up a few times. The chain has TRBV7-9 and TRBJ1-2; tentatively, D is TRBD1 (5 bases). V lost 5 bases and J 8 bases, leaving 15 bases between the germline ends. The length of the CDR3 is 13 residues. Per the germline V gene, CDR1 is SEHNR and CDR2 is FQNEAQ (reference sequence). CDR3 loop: CASSPGQGRGYTF. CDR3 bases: TGTGCCAGCAGCCCAGGGCAGGGCAGGGGCTACACCTTC.

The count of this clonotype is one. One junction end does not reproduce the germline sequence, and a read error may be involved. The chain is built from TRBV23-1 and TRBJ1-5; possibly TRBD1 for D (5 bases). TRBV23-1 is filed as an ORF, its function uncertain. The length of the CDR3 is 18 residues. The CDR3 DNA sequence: TGCGCCAGCAGTCAGGTGTCTGGGGGAGGTGAAAGCAATCAGCCCCGGCATTTT. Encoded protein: CASSQVSGGGESNQPRHF.

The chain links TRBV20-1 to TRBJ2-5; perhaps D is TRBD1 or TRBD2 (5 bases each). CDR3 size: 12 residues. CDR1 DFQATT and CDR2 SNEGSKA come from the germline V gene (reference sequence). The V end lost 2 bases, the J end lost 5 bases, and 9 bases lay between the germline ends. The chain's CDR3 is CSARSREETQYF. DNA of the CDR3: TGCAGTGCTAGAAGCAGGGAGGAGACCCAGTACTTC.

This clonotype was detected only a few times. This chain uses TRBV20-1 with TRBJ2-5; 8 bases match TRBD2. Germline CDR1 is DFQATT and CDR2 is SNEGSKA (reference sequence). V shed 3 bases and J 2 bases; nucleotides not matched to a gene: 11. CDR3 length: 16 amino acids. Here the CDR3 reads CSARTSARAPQETQYF. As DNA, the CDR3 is TGCAGTGCTAGGACTAGCGCCCGGGCTCCTCAAGAGACCCAGTACTTC.

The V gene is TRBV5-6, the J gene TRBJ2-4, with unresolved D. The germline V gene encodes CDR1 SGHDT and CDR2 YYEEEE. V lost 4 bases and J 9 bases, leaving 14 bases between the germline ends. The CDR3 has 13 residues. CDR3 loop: CASSRVGGRIQYF. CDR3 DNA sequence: TGTGCCAGCAGCCGGGTGGGTGGGCGCATTCAGTACTTC.

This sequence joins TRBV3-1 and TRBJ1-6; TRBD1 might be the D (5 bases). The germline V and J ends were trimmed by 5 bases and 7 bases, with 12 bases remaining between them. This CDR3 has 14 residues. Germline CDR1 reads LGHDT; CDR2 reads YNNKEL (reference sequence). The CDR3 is CASSAWDGNSPLHF. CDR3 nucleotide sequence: TGTGCCAGCAGCGCCTGGGACGGGAATTCACCCCTCCACTTT.

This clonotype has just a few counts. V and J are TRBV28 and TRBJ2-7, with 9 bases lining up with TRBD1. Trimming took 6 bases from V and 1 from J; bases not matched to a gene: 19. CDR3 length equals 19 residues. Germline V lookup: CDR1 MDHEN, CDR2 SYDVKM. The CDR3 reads CASSSWGLRGQGESYEQYF. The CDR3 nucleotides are TGTGCCAGCAGCTCATGGGGGTTGAGGGGACAGGGAGAATCCTACGAGCAGTACTTC.

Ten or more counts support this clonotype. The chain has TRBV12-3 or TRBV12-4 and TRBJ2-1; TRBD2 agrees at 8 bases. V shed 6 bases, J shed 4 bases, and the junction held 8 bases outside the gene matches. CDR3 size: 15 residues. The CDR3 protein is CASRHRASGYNEQFF. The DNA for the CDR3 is TGTGCCAGCAGACATCGCGCTAGCGGGTACAATGAGCAGTTCTTC.

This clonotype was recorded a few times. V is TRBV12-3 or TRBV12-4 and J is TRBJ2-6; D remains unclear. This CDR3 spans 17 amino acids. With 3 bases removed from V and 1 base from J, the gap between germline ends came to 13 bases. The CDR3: CASSLGTIASGANVLTF. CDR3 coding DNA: TGTGCCAGCAGTTTGGGTACTATAGCTTCTGGGGCCAACGTCCTGACTTTC.

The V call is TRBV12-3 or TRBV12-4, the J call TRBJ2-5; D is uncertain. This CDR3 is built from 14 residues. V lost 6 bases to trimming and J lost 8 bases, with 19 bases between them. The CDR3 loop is CASSRLGSLETQYF. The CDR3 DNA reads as TGTGCCAGCAGCAGGTTGGGCTCCCTGGAAACCCAGTACTTC.

CDR3 sequence reads: CASSPHVTSGVPLYEQYF. CDR3 nucleotide sequence: TGTGCCAGCTCACCACACGTGACTAGCGGGGTCCCACTATACGAGCAGTACTTC. The chain uses TRBV18 and TRBJ2-7; 11 bases are a match to TRBD2. The CDR3 is 18 amino acids. Germline V CDR1 and CDR2: KGHSH, LQKENI. Trimming cost V 1 base and J 4 bases; bases outside gene matches: 12. The whole variable domain, filled in from reference TRBV18 and TRBJ2-7, reads NAGVMQNPRHLVRRRGQEARLRCSPMKGHSHVYWYRQLPEEGLKFMVYLQKENIIDESGMPKERFSAEFPKEGPSILRIQQVVRGDSAAYFCASSPHVTSGVPLYEQYFGPGTRLTVT.

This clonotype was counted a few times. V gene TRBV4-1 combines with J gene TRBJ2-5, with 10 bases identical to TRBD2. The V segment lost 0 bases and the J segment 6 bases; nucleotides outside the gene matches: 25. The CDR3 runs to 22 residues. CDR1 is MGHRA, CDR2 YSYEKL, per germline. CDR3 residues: CASSQDRAAARTSGQGRKTQYF. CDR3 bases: TGCGCCAGCAGCCAAGATCGGGCGGCTGCAAGGACTAGCGGTCAGGGGAGGAAGACCCAGTACTTC.

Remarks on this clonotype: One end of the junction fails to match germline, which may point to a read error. In DNA, the CDR3 is TGTGCCAGCAGCCCCGCCCACGGCCTCGATGGGTCCAACGTCCTGACTTTC. Its translation: CASSPAHGLDGSNVLTF. This chain connects TRBV14 to TRBJ2-6; no clear D gene. This CDR3 has 17 residues. The germline gives CDR1 SGHDN, CDR2 FVKESK.

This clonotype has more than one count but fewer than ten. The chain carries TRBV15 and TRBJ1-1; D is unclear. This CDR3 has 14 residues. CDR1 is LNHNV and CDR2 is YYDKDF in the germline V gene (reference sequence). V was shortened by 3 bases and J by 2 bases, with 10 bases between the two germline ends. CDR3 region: CATSRSLLNTEAFF. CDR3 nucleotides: TGTGCCACCAGCAGGTCCCTCCTCAACACTGAAGCTTTCTTT.

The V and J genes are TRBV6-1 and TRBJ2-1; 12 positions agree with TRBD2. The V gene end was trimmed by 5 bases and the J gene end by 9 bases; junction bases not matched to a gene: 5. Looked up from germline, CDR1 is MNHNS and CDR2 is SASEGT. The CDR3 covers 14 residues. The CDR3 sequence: CASSLAGGVGEQFF. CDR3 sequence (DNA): TGTGCCAGCAGTCTAGCGGGAGGGGTAGGTGAGCAGTTCTTC.

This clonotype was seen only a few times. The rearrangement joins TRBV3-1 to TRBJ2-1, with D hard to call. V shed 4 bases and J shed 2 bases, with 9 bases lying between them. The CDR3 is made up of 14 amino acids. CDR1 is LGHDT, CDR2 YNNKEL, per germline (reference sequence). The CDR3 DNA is TGTGCCAGCAGCCGCGGCGCGGCCTACAATGAGCAGTTCTTC. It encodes CASSRGAAYNEQFF.

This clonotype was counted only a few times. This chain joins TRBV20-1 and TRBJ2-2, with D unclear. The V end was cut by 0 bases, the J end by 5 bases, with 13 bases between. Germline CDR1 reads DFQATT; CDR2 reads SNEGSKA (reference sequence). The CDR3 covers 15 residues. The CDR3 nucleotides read TGCAGTGCTAGAGATCGGGCCTCCATGACCGGGGAGCTGTTTTTT. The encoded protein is CSARDRASMTGELFF.

This CDR3 reads CASSSLMAGGRTEAFF. CDR3 DNA sequence: TGTGCCAGCAGCTCCCTAATGGCAGGTGGGAGAACTGAAGCTTTCTTT. This chain connects TRBV7-2 to TRBJ1-1; D gene uncertain. V lost 4 bases to trimming and J lost 5 bases, with 20 bases between them. Germline V gene data show CDR1 as SGHTA and CDR2 as FQGNSA. There are 16 residues in the CDR3.

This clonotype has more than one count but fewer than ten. CDR3 protein: CSASRPGANEKLFF. Written as DNA, the CDR3 is TGCAGTGCTAGTCGACCCGGGGCTAATGAAAAACTGTTTTTT. V and J are TRBV20-1 and TRBJ1-4, with D hard to call. The CDR3 contains 14 residues. The germline V and J ends were trimmed by 3 bases and 3 bases, with 11 bases remaining between them. Germline V gives CDR1 DFQATT, CDR2 SNEGSKA (reference sequence).

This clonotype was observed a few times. DNA for the CDR3: TGTGCCAGCACTTACGAGACCCAGTACTTC. This sequence encodes CASTYETQYF. This chain joins TRBV27 and TRBJ2-5; D gene unclear. CDR1 and CDR2 from the germline V gene are MNHEY and SMNVEV (reference sequence). V shed 7 bases and J shed 5 bases, with 5 bases lying between them. The CDR3 runs to 10 residues.

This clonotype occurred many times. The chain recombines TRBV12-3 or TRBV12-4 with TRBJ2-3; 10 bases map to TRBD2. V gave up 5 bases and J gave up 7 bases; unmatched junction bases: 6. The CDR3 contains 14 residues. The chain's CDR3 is CASSPTSGANTQYF. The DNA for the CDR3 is TGTGCCAGCAGTCCCACTAGCGGGGCGAATACGCAGTATTTT.